The source of this T cell receptor beta chain is a study of regulatory T cells in long-lasting Graves disease. Sequencing libraries for TCR beta were prepared with iRepertoire HTBI primers and Arm-PCR of CDR3 regions. TCRdb re-derived calls from the multiplex PCR reads in MiXCR, one entry per CDR3 protein. The table includes over 500,000 distinct CDR3 sequences, under 20% detected once. This CDR3 region has 14 residues. Trimming took 1 base from V and 8 from J; bases not matched to a gene: 2. Germline-derived CDR1 and CDR2 are GTSNPN and SVGIG (reference sequence). Time point indicated: newly diagnosed GD, antithyroid drugs for less than 3 months. TCR sequences were obtained from RNA taken from PBMCs. The sample was also reused in another study, on T cells in Graves' hyperthyroidism and ophthalmopathy. Per that study: Most expanded thyroid clonotypes above 0.001 recurred in blood. Stable hyperthyroidism was told apart from ophthalmopathy by a model built on 13 V-J features.

This specimen was peripheral blood mononuclear cells (PBMCs), taken at new diagnosis, from a patient treated with antithyroid drugs. The source of this sequence is a young woman with Graves disease. The V gene is TRBV30, the J gene TRBJ1-6, with TRBD1 matching over 10 bases. This CDR3 is CAWSGGQGYSPLHF. The CDR3 DNA is TGTGCCTGGAGTGGGGGACAGGGGTATTCACCCCTCCACTTT.